This TCR beta chain appears in the sequencing data of a study of blood T cell repertoires in COVID-19. The CDR3 contains 14 residues. Trimming left V 0 bases short and J 0 bases short, with 7 bases between. Germline loops: CDR1 SGDLS, CDR2 YYNGEE. Repertoires were generated with immunoSEQ multiplex PCR, while TCRdb's copy carries only in-frame clones and drops some. The sample carries some 210,000 clones, 80% to 90% recorded once. The chain recombines TRBV9 with TRBJ2-7; maybe TRBD1 (5 bases). The sample taken for sequencing was PBMCs or T cells enriched from blood (not recorded which). This receptor was taken from a man aged 40-55 years who had recovered from COVID-19. The CDR3 is CASSVEDSSYEQYF. The CDR3 DNA reads TGTGCCAGCAGCGTAGAAGACAGCTCCTACGAGCAGTACTTC. The entire variable domain, with the rest obtained from reference TRBV9 and TRBJ2-7, is as follows: DSGVTQTPKHLITATGQRVTLRCSPRSGDLSVYWYQQSLDQGLQFLIQYYNGEERAKGNILERFSAQQFPDLHSELNLSSLELGDSALYFCASSVEDSSYEQYFGPGTRLTVT.